This T cell receptor (beta chain) was profiled in a study of cytomegalovirus exposure and HLA in healthy donors. This clone was found a few times. What it binds is not known. Whole-study findings and limits: Associated with cytomegalovirus, according to the listing, were approximately 160 TCR beta chains. Owing to their indistinguishability, certain V segments, notably TRBV6-2 and TRBV6-3, were excluded.

CDR3 size: 13 residues. The ends were cut back, 2 bases at V and 8 bases at J, with 12 bases in the middle. CDR1 is SNHLY and CDR2 is FYNNEI in the germline V gene. The PCR ran on 60 Vbeta and 13 Jbeta primers. This table comes from immunoSEQ multiplex PCR, and its TCRdb copy is limited to in-frame clones, with some not included. In the table there are 100,000 to 150,000 clones, approximately 70% of which are singletons. The chain links TRBV2 to TRBJ1-2, with D hard to call. This TCR was sampled from a man in his sixties in good health and CMV-seropositive. The sequenced material came from PBMCs. CDR3 nucleotide sequence: TGTGCCAGCAGTGAAATTACAATTACAGGCTACACCTTC. Protein product: CASSEITITGYTF. The full variable domain, completed using reference TRBV2 and TRBJ1-2, is EPEVTQTPSHQVTQMGQEVILRCVPISNHLYFYWYRQILGQKVEFLVSFYNNEISEKSEIFDDQFSVERPDGSNFTLKIRSTKLEDSAMYFCASSEITITGYTFGSGTRLTVV.